The 23 T cell receptor beta chains presented below share a single source sample, sequenced in a study of OX40 agonist ivuxolimab in advanced cancers. The assay was immunoSEQ multiplex PCR, and TCRdb's table has in-frame clones only and misses some. The sample consists of 74,000 or so clones, roughly 91% of them appearing once. Sequences were derived from CD4+ or CD8+ T cells sorted from blood, sampled in a trial of the OX40 agonist ivuxolimab. The origin of the receptors is an adult with an advanced solid tumor such as melanoma, head and neck, liver or kidney cancer.

V is TRBV4-3 and J is TRBJ2-5; 8 nucleotides agree with TRBD1. Germline values: CDR1 LGHNA, CDR2 YSLEER. This CDR3 is built from 15 residues. V shed 0 bases, J shed 4 bases, and the junction held 4 bases outside the gene matches. CDR3 sequence reads: CASSQDGTGPETQYF. CDR3 nucleotides: TGCGCCAGCAGCCAAGATGGGACAGGCCCAGAGACCCAGTACTTC.

The chain couples TRBV5-1 to TRBJ1-3; no reliable D call. The germline gives CDR1 SGHRS, CDR2 YFSETQ. CDR3 length equals 15 residues. V was cut by 0 bases and J by 0 bases, with 7 bases left in between. This CDR3 is CASSLDSTSGNTIYF. The CDR3 region has the DNA TGCGCCAGCAGCTTGGACTCAACCTCTGGAAACACCATATATTTT.

In this sample, this clone turned up once. The chain links TRBV9 to TRBJ2-5; D ambiguous. V lost 1 base and J 5 bases, leaving 9 bases between the germline ends. This CDR3 comprises 13 residues. Germline V CDR1 and CDR2: SGDLS, YYNGEE. CDR3 in amino acids: CASSVRDPETQYF. The CDR3 bases are TGTGCCAGCAGCGTAAGGGATCCGGAGACCCAGTACTTC.

The chain combines TRBV4-1 with TRBJ2-1; the match to TRBD2 covers 8 bases. The CDR3 loop spans 15 amino acids. CDR1 and CDR2 (germline): MGHRA, YSYEKL. V was clipped by 4 bases and J by 5 bases; unmatched bases: 7. CDR3 nucleotides: TGCGCCAGCAGCCTAGACCCGGGGGGGGACAATGAGCAGTTCTTC. Translated, it gives CASSLDPGGDNEQFF.

The chain combines TRBV21-1 with TRBJ1-1. TRBV21-1 is termed a pseudogene. The CDR3 covers 18 residues. The CDR3 DNA is TGTGCCAGCAGAAAACTCCTAGGGAGGGCAGATTTGAACACTGAAGCTTTCTTT. Translation: CASRKLLGRADLNTEAFF.

This sequence joins TRBV29-1 and TRBJ1-1; 9 bases align to TRBD1. CDR1 and CDR2 (germline): SQVTM, ANQGSEA. V was clipped by 1 base and J by 3 bases; unmatched bases: 6. The CDR3 totals 15 residues. The CDR3 sequence: CSVEGGDRAYTEAFF. The CDR3 coding sequence is TGCAGCGTTGAAGGAGGGGACAGGGCGTACACTGAAGCTTTCTTT.

The V gene is TRBV19, the J gene TRBJ1-6, with D hard to call. Trimming stripped 5 bases from V and 5 bases from J, with 16 bases between. CDR1 and CDR2 from the germline V gene are LNHDA and SQIVND (reference sequence). The CDR3 length is 16 residues. CDR3 region: CASSLVYGTDNSPLHF. The CDR3 DNA reads TGTGCCAGTAGTTTGGTTTATGGAACAGATAATTCACCCCTCCACTTT.

The chain joins TRBV18 to TRBJ2-1; 10 bases map to TRBD2. This CDR3 is 16 amino acids long. The V gene end was trimmed by 6 bases and the J gene end by 0 bases; junction bases not matched to a gene: 5. Germline CDR1 and CDR2: KGHSH and LQKENI. The CDR3 here is CASSPSGGSSYNEQFF. The CDR3 coding sequence is TGTGCCAGCTCGCCTAGCGGGGGTAGCTCCTACAATGAGCAGTTCTTC. Supplemented by reference TRBV18 and TRBJ2-1, the full variable domain reads NAGVMQNPRHLVRRRGQEARLRCSPMKGHSHVYWYRQLPEEGLKFMVYLQKENIIDESGMPKERFSAEFPKEGPSILRIQQVVRGDSAAYFCASSPSGGSSYNEQFFGPGTRLTVL.

This clone was recorded only once. This rearrangement joins TRBV5-1 to TRBJ2-7, with D possibly TRBD1 on 6 matching bases. Germline V gives CDR1 SGHRS, CDR2 YFSETQ. The CDR3 sequence is 13 residues long. The V gene lost 1 base and the J gene lost 4 bases, with 9 bases spanning the gap. This CDR3 reads CASSLRTAYEQYF. DNA for the CDR3: TGCGCCAGCAGCTTGAGGACAGCATACGAGCAGTACTTC.

The chain joins TRBV7-2 to TRBJ2-7; D gene unclear. Germline CDR1 is SGHTA and CDR2 is FQGNSA. With 0 bases removed from V and 0 bases from J, the gap between germline ends came to 15 bases. This CDR3 has 17 residues. CDR3 in DNA: TGTGCCAGCAGCTTAGCGCAAGGGCAGCCGAGCTCCTACGAGCAGTACTTC. Translating it yields CASSLAQGQPSSYEQYF.

This clone is a singleton in its sample. V usage is TRBV28 and J usage is TRBJ1-4; D is unresolved. There are 12 residues in the CDR3. The V end lost 5 bases, the J end lost 6 bases, and 7 bases lay between the germline ends. Germline CDR1 reads MDHEN; CDR2 reads SYDVKM. CDR3 protein: CASSPEDEKLFF. CDR3 coding DNA: TGTGCCAGCAGTCCCGAAGATGAAAAACTGTTTTTT.

The genes are TRBV11-2 and TRBJ2-7; D gene uncertain. The CDR3 length is 12 residues. V was trimmed by 4 bases and J by 0 bases, leaving 4 bases between them. CDR1 and CDR2 (germline): SGHAT, FQNNGV. The CDR3 protein is CASSYTSYEQYF. In nucleotides, the CDR3 is TGTGCCAGCAGCTACACCTCCTACGAGCAGTACTTC.

This clone was observed once. This sequence joins TRBV4-1 and TRBJ1-5; D remains ambiguous. V was clipped by 1 base and J by 5 bases, with 6 bases between them. Germline values: CDR1 MGHRA, CDR2 YSYEKL. The CDR3 is made up of 13 amino acids. The chain's CDR3 is CASSQGTYQPQHF. The CDR3 nucleotides read TGCGCCAGCAGCCAAGGCACCTATCAGCCCCAGCATTTT.

The rearrangement uses TRBV12-5 and TRBJ1-1; D gene ambiguous. The CDR3 spans 12 residues. Looked up from germline, CDR1 is LGHNT and CDR2 is FRNRAP. The V end lost 4 bases, the J end lost 1 base, and 4 bases lay between the germline ends. As DNA, the CDR3 is TGTGCTAGTGGTTGGGGGAACACTGAAGCTTTCTTT. Residues: CASGWGNTEAFF. Full variable domain (outside the CDR3, taken from reference TRBV12-5 and TRBJ1-1): DARVTQTPRHKVTEMGQEVTMRCQPILGHNTVFWYRQTMMQGLELLAYFRNRAPLDDSGMPKDRFSAEMPDATLATLKIQPSEPRDSAVYFCASGWGNTEAFFGQGTRLTVV.

The rearrangement uses TRBV29-1 and TRBJ2-5, with D unresolved. Trimming removed 7 bases from V and 4 bases from J, with 7 bases in between. CDR3 length equals 10 residues. Per the germline V gene, CDR1 is SQVTM and CDR2 is ANQGSEA. CDR3 protein: CSALGETQYF. CDR3 nucleotide sequence: TGCAGCGCCTTAGGAGAGACCCAGTACTTC.

The chain has TRBV7-2 and TRBJ1-5; TRBD1 might be the D (5 bases). Germline V gene lookup returns CDR1 SGHTA and CDR2 FQGNSA. V dropped 5 bases and J dropped 0 bases, with 11 bases sitting between them. The CDR3 has 15 amino acids. DNA of the CDR3: TGTGCCAGCAGCCGCCGACAGAATAGCAATCAGCCCCAGCATTTT. It yields the protein CASSRRQNSNQPQHF.

V usage is TRBV4-1 and J usage is TRBJ2-7; possibly TRBD1 for D (5 bases). V was cut by 0 bases and J by 0 bases, with 9 bases left in between. CDR3 size: 15 residues. From germline, CDR1 is MGHRA and CDR2 YSYEKL. CDR3 sequence: CASSQDVGDSYEQYF. CDR3 DNA sequence: TGCGCCAGCAGCCAAGATGTAGGGGACTCCTACGAGCAGTACTTC.

The rearrangement joins TRBV7-2 to TRBJ2-7; TRBD2 agrees at 7 bases. V lost 6 bases to trimming and J lost 0 bases; unmatched junction nucleotides: 8. There are 15 residues in the CDR3. Germline V gives CDR1 SGHTA, CDR2 FQGNSA. The CDR3 spells CASSEVGRSSYEQYF. The CDR3 DNA reads TGTGCCAGCAGTGAGGTCGGGAGGAGCTCCTACGAGCAGTACTTC.

The chain carries TRBV7-9 and TRBJ1-4; TRBD1 aligns across 8 bases. The CDR3 is 14 amino acids. Germline CDR1 is SEHNR and CDR2 is FQNEAQ (reference sequence). Trimming took 8 bases from V and 5 from J; bases not matched to a gene: 7. The CDR3 spells CASFGGTGNEKLFF. CDR3 nucleotide sequence: TGTGCCAGCTTCGGAGGGACAGGCAATGAAAAACTGTTTTTT.

This chain joins TRBV9 and TRBJ2-1; the D gene is possibly TRBD2 (6 bases). The CDR3 is made up of 15 amino acids. V lost 0 bases and J lost 0, with 7 bases in between. CDR1 and CDR2 (germline): SGDLS, YYNGEE. CDR3 bases: TGTGCCAGCAGCGTAGGACTAGACTCCTACAATGAGCAGTTCTTC. Encoded protein: CASSVGLDSYNEQFF.

The rearrangement joins TRBV2 to TRBJ1-1; weak D call: TRBD1 (6 bases). Trimming left V 3 bases short and J 8 bases short, with 19 bases between. The CDR3 extends over 15 amino acids. Germline V gene sequence: CDR1 SNHLY, CDR2 FYNNEI. The CDR3 nucleotides are TGTGCCAGCAGTGAGGCGAGTGGGGGGGCAAGAGAAGCTTTCTTT. Its translation is CASSEASGGAREAFF.

V is TRBV4-3 and J is TRBJ2-7; D is possibly TRBD1 (6 bases). V lost 0 bases, J lost 2 bases, and 17 bases lay in between. Germline lookup yields CDR1 LGHNA and CDR2 YSLEER. The CDR3 spans 17 residues. The CDR3, as DNA: TGCGCCAGCAGCCAAGAAGGTCCCGGGACACCCACCTACGAGCAGTACTTC. Encoded protein: CASSQEGPGTPTYEQYF.

This rearrangement joins TRBV7-9 to TRBJ1-3; D is uncertain. CDR3 size: 15 residues. Looked up from germline, CDR1 is SEHNR and CDR2 is FQNEAQ (reference sequence). The V end was cut by 1 base, the J end by 0 bases, with 7 bases between. The CDR3 reads CASSLGESSGNTIYF. The CDR3, as DNA: TGTGCCAGCAGCTTAGGGGAGAGCTCTGGAAACACCATATATTTT.